The rows below give T cell receptor beta chains drawn from one sample of a study of response to subunit inactivated influenza vaccine. TCRdb reprocessed the RT-PCR reads with MiXCR, giving one entry per CDR3 protein. The sample yields over 800,000 distinct CDR3 sequences, 21% seen once. Source: PBMCs from blood, taken 4 to 6 days after vaccination. Receptors were obtained from a man aged 45-65 years who received an inactivated influenza vaccine. Both conserved end residues are part of each CDR3. The order of the fields is J gene, clone size, V gene, D gene, CDR3 DNA, CDR3 protein. The D gene is left open where the match is weak. Part of the rows lack a size; the others show once, few, many or a class for expanded clones.

J: TRBJ1-1; size: NA; V: TRBV5-1; D: TRBD1; DNA: TGCGCCAGCAGCTTGGATTCGACAGGGGGCACTGAAGCTTTCTTT; CDR3: CASSLDSTGGTEAFF
J: TRBJ2-1; size: few; V: TRBV9; D: NA; DNA: TGTGCCAGCAGCGTAGGTAGTAGCGGCACCTACAATGAGCAGTTCTTC; CDR3: CASSVGSSGTYNEQFF
J: TRBJ1-1; size: NA; V: TRBV6-6; D: NA; DNA: TGTGCCAGCAGTCCATCGGGGGCTGAAGCTTTCTTT; CDR3: CASSPSGAEAFF
J: TRBJ1-1; size: few; V: TRBV19; D: NA; DNA: TGTGCCAGTAGTATGGGGTCTCGGTTGGGGACTGAAGCTTTCTTT; CDR3: CASSMGSRLGTEAFF
J: TRBJ2-1; size: many; V: TRBV6-2/TRBV6-3; D: NA; DNA: TGTGCCAGCAGTTACTCGGACAATGAGCAGTTCTTC; CDR3: CASSYSDNEQFF
J: TRBJ2-7; size: NA; V: TRBV9; D: TRBD1; DNA: TGTGCCAGCAGCGAAGGACAGGGGGCGACTCCATACGAGCAGTACTTC; CDR3: CASSEGQGATPYEQYF
J: TRBJ1-1; size: many; V: TRBV14; D: NA; DNA: TGTGCCAGCAGCCAAGCTTTGGGGGGGAGTACTGAAGCTTTCTTT; CDR3: CASSQALGGSTEAFF
J: TRBJ1-5; size: NA; V: TRBV6-5; D: NA; DNA: TGTGCCAGCAGTTACACCCGGGACCTTAATCAGCCCCAGCATTTT; CDR3: CASSYTRDLNQPQHF
J: TRBJ1-5; size: NA; V: TRBV20-1; D: NA; DNA: TGCAGTGCTAGGACGGGGACCAGCAATCAGCCCCAGCATTTT; CDR3: CSARTGTSNQPQHF
J: TRBJ1-2; size: few; V: TRBV5-1; D: NA; DNA: TGCGCCAGCAGCTTGAGTGGACAACTTGGCTACACCTTC; CDR3: CASSLSGQLGYTF
J: TRBJ2-2; size: few; V: TRBV5-1; D: NA; DNA: TGCGCCAGCAGCTTGTGGGACGGAGGGAGCGGGGAGCTGTTTTTT; CDR3: CASSLWDGGSGELFF
J: TRBJ2-4; size: few; V: TRBV12-3/TRBV12-4; D: NA; DNA: TGTGCCAGCAGCTCCTTAGGCGCAGCCAAAAACATTCAGTACTTC; CDR3: CASSSLGAAKNIQYF
J: TRBJ2-1; size: few; V: TRBV29-1; D: NA; DNA: TGCAGCGTGCCCTCTAGGGCAGGATGGAATGAGCAGTTCTTC; CDR3: CSVPSRAGWNEQFF
J: TRBJ2-3; size: few; V: TRBV12-3/TRBV12-4; D: TRBD2; DNA: TGTGCCAGCAGTTTTTTGCTAGCGGGGAAATATTTT; CDR3: CASSFLLAGKYF
J: TRBJ2-3; size: few; V: TRBV7-9; D: TRBD2; DNA: TGTGCCAGCAGGACTAGCGGGGGGTCAGCGCAGTATTTT; CDR3: CASRTSGGSAQYF
J: TRBJ2-1; size: few; V: TRBV10-3; D: TRBD2; DNA: TGTGCCACACTAGCGGGGGCAGTGAATGAGCAGTTCTTC; CDR3: CATLAGAVNEQFF
J: TRBJ2-3; size: many; V: TRBV7-2; D: TRBD1; DNA: TGTGCCAGCAGCCCGGGACAGGCCTACACAGATACGCAGTATTTT; CDR3: CASSPGQAYTDTQYF
J: TRBJ2-7; size: few; V: TRBV20-1; D: NA; DNA: TGCAGTGCCGACGACAGGTCCTACGAGCAGTACTTC; CDR3: CSADDRSYEQYF
J: TRBJ1-5; size: NA; V: TRBV12-3/TRBV12-4; D: NA; DNA: TGTGCCAGCAGTTCCCGAGAGGGTCAGCCCCAGCATTTT; CDR3: CASSSREGQPQHF
J: TRBJ2-5; size: few; V: TRBV9; D: TRBD2; DNA: TGTGCCAGCAGCCTGTCCGGGGGGGCCCAAGAGACCCAGTACTTC; CDR3: CASSLSGGAQETQYF
J: TRBJ2-1; size: NA; V: TRBV15; D: TRBD1; DNA: TGTGCCACCAGCAGACGAAGACAGGGGGCTTTAAATGAGCAGTTCTTC; CDR3: CATSRRRQGALNEQFF
J: TRBJ2-5; size: NA; V: TRBV15; D: NA; DNA: TGTGCCACCAGCAGAGATTACCCCAGCCAAGAGACCCAGTACTTC; CDR3: CATSRDYPSQETQYF
J: TRBJ1-6; size: NA; V: TRBV5-1; D: TRBD1; DNA: TGCGCCAGCAGCGTGGACAGGGATAATTCACCCCTCCACTTT; CDR3: CASSVDRDNSPLHF
J: TRBJ2-2; size: many; V: TRBV12-3/TRBV12-4; D: NA; DNA: TGTGCCAGCAGCTCAGCGCGGACGATTAACACCGGGGAGCTGTTTTTT; CDR3: CASSSARTINTGELFF
J: TRBJ2-7; size: NA; V: TRBV20-1; D: NA; DNA: TGCAGTGCTAGAGAAACAGGGATTTCCTACGAGCAGTACTTC; CDR3: CSARETGISYEQYF
J: TRBJ2-2; size: NA; V: TRBV6-5; D: NA; DNA: TGTGCCAGCAGTTACTCGATAGGGGGAGAGGCCGGGGAGCTGTTTTTT; CDR3: CASSYSIGGEAGELFF
J: TRBJ1-1; size: NA; V: TRBV12-5; D: TRBD1; DNA: TGTGCTAGTGGTTCAGCCACAGGGGGTTGGAACACGTTGAACACTGAAGCTTTCTTT; CDR3: CASGSATGGWNTLNTEAFF
J: TRBJ2-1; size: many; V: TRBV20-1; D: NA; DNA: TGCAGTGCACTTAACAATGAGCAGTTCTTC; CDR3: CSALNNEQFF
J: TRBJ2-1; size: few; V: TRBV20-1; D: NA; DNA: TGCAGTGCACCGGACAGTAAGACTAGAAACTCCTACAATGAGCAGTTCTTC; CDR3: CSAPDSKTRNSYNEQFF
J: TRBJ1-6; size: NA; V: TRBV7-9; D: NA; DNA: TGTGCCAGCAGCCAGCGCGAGTATTCACCCCTCCACTTT; CDR3: CASSQREYSPLHF
J: TRBJ2-1; size: few; V: TRBV12-3/TRBV12-4; D: NA; DNA: TGTGCCAGCAGTTTTACGGGCCCTAGTCGGAATGAGCAGTTCTTC; CDR3: CASSFTGPSRNEQFF
J: TRBJ1-5; size: few; V: TRBV20-1; D: NA; DNA: TGCAGTGCTAGAAAAGGGACGGATAGCAATCAGCCCCAGCATTTT; CDR3: CSARKGTDSNQPQHF
J: TRBJ1-5; size: NA; V: TRBV6-1; D: TRBD1; DNA: TGTGCCAGCAGGGAGACAGGGTTCAATCAGCCCCAGCATTTT; CDR3: CASRETGFNQPQHF